Here is one T cell receptor beta chain with its context. As yet, its antigen is unknown. The protocol was immunoSEQ multiplex PCR, while the TCRdb copy is restricted to in-frame clones and leaves out a portion. This sample has about 56,000 clones, with roughly 90% found just once. These data originate in a study of T cells in localized non-small cell lung cancer. Overall study findings and caveats: The study linked higher blood T cell density to longer overall survival. Sequence data derive from only one tumor region, so heterogeneity remains possible. Peak T cell clonality was found in uninvolved adjacent lung, exceeding tumor. There were a median roughly 62 of the top 100 tumor clones appearing in adjacent lung.

The CDR3 loop spans 18 amino acids. The J segment lost 10 bases and the V segment lost 3 bases, leaving 16 bases of the junction unmatched. Per the germline V gene, CDR1 is SGHRS and CDR2 is YFSETQ. The genes are TRBV5-1 and TRBJ2-3; 14 nucleotides agree with TRBD2. The source is a woman aged 40-69 years with stage I lung adenocarcinoma. The sequencing used peripheral blood, collected before any cancer treatment. CDR3 sequence: CASSSGTSGGARGGAQYF. The CDR3 region has the DNA TGCGCCAGCAGCTCGGGGACTAGCGGGGGCGCCCGGGGCGGGGCGCAGTATTTT. The variable domain in full, with the rest retrieved from reference TRBV5-1 and TRBJ2-3, is KAGVTQTPRYLIKTRGQQVTLSCSPISGHRSVSWYQQTPGQGLQFLFEYFSETQRNKGNFPGRFSGRQFSNSRSEMNVSTLELGDSALYLCASSSGTSGGARGGAQYFGPGTRLTVL.